Listed here is a single TCR beta chain. This CDR3 spans 12 amino acids. From germline, CDR1 is MNHEY and CDR2 SVGAGI. J lost 6 bases, V lost 8 bases, and 7 bases had no gene match. This sample was taken from a study of blood T cell repertoires in COVID-19. Across the whole study: Samples of COVID-19 (acute and convalescent) were obtained from the United States, Italy and Spain. From T cells, B-cell-depleted T cells, or PBMCs came the material, which was cDNA or gDNA.

Authors' analysis steps: Reference gene primers were amplified, and this amplification served to estimate nucleated cell counts. Using immunoSEQ multiplex PCR, the repertoire was profiled, and TCRdb retains in-frame clones only, with some absent. V and J calls and clone size are copied from that table; D and trimming were computed from the DNA. The sample carries over 80,000 clones, roughly nine tenths recorded once. The genes are TRBV6-5 and TRBJ2-7, with 7 bases aligning to TRBD1. The clonotype comes from a man aged 55 to 69 with acute or convalescent COVID-19. The sample comprised peripheral blood. The CDR3 sequence is CASGTYRGEQYF. The CDR3 nucleotides read TGTGCCAGCGGCACCTACAGGGGCGAGCAGTACTTC.